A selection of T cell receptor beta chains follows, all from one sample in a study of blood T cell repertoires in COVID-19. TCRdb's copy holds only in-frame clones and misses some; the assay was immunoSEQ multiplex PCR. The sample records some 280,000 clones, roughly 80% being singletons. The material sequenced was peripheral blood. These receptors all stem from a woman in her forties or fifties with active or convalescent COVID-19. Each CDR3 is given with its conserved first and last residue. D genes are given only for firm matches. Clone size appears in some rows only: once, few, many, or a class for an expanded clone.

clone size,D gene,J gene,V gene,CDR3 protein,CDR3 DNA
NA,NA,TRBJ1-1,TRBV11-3,CASSSGLGSGDTEAFF,TGTGCCAGCAGCTCGGGCCTGGGGAGCGGTGACACTGAAGCTTTCTTT
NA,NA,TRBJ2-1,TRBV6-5,CASSRPGRNEQFF,TGTGCCAGCAGCCGCCCTGGGAGAAATGAGCAGTTCTTC
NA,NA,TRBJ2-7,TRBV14,CASSQDPYRSYEQYF,TGTGCCAGCAGCCAAGATCCCTACAGGTCGTACGAGCAGTACTTC
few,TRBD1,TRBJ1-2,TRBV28,CASTFGTGGHGYTF,TGTGCCAGTACCTTCGGGACAGGGGGGCATGGCTACACCTTC
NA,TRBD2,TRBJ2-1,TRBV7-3,CASSRGTGTSGRNEQFF,TGTGCCAGCAGCAGGGGGACCGGGACTAGCGGGAGGAATGAGCAGTTCTTC
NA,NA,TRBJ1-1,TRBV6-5,CASRARQVIPTEAFF,TGTGCCAGCAGGGCAAGACAGGTTATACCCACTGAAGCTTTCTTT
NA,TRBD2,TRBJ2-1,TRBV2,CASNRIRRVAGVNEQFF,TGTGCCAGCAACCGAATCCGTCGGGTAGCGGGAGTAAATGAGCAGTTCTTC
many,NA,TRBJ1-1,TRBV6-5,CASRRTGNTEAFF,TGTGCCAGCAGGAGGACTGGGAACACTGAAGCTTTCTTT
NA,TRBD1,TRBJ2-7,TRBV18,CASSAGQGAYEQYF,TGTGCCAGCTCCGCAGGACAGGGGGCCTACGAGCAGTACTTC
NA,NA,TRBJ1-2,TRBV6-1,CASSEAGRTYGYTF,TGTGCCAGCAGTGAAGCAGGGAGAACCTATGGCTACACCTTC
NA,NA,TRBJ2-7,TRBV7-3,CASSLETGSEQYF,TGTGCCAGCAGCCTAGAAACAGGGTCCGAGCAGTACTTC
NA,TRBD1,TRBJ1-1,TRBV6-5,CASSFGTENTEAFF,TGTGCCAGCAGTTTCGGGACAGAGAACACTGAAGCTTTCTTT
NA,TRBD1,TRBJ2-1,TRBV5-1,CASSNGQVSSYNEQFF,TGCGCCAGCAGCAACGGACAGGTTAGCTCCTACAATGAGCAGTTCTTC
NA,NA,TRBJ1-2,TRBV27,CASSPGANYGYTF,TGTGCCAGCAGTCCGGGAGCTAACTATGGCTACACCTTC
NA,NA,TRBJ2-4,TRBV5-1,CASNFGHNENIQYF,TGCGCCAGCAATTTCGGACACAACGAAAACATTCAGTACTTC
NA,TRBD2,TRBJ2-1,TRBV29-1,CSVEGGTSLNEQFF,TGCAGCGTTGAAGGCGGGACTAGCCTCAATGAGCAGTTCTTC
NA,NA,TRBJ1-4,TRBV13,CASSLRPRAEKLFF,TGTGCCAGCAGCTTACGTCCCAGGGCGGAAAAACTGTTTTTT
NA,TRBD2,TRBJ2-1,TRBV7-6,CASSLGVSWGTSANEQFF,TGTGCCAGCAGCTTAGGTGTAAGTTGGGGGACTAGCGCCAATGAGCAGTTCTTC
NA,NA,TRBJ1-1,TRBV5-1,CASSLAHARDGSEAFF,TGCGCCAGCAGCTTGGCCCATGCGCGAGACGGGTCTGAAGCTTTCTTT
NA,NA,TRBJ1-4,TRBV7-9,CASSRGVDEKLFF,TGTGCCAGCAGCCGGGGGGTAGATGAAAAACTGTTTTTT
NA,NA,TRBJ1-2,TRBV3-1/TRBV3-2,CASSQDSAGRGYTF,TGTGCCAGCAGCCAAGATTCGGCAGGGCGCGGCTACACCTTC
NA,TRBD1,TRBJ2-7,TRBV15,CATSYGDRGYSEQYF,TGTGCCACCAGCTACGGGGACAGGGGGTATAGCGAGCAGTACTTC
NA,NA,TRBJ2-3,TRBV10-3,CAIGGTLAGTDTQYF,TGTGCCATCGGAGGAACACTAGCAGGCACAGATACGCAGTATTTT
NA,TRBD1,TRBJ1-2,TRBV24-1,CATSDNDRGYTF,TGTGCCACCAGCGATAACGACAGGGGATACACCTTC
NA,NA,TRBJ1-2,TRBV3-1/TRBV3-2,CASSPPGLSYTF,TGTGCCAGCAGCCCTCCCGGGTTAAGCTACACCTTC
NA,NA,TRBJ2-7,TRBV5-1,CASSLRTDYYEQYF,TGCGCCAGCAGCCTGAGGACAGATTACTACGAGCAGTACTTC
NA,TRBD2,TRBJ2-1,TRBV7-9,CASSLDMGGRVDEQFF,TGTGCCAGCAGCTTAGATATGGGCGGGAGGGTCGATGAGCAGTTCTTC
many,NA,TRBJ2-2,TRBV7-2,CASSLEGGLTPRELFF,TGTGCCAGCAGCTTAGAGGGGGGGCTCACCCCACGGGAGCTGTTTTTT
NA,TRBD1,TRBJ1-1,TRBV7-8,CASSGTGGNTEAFF,TGTGCCAGCAGCGGAACAGGGGGGAACACTGAAGCTTTCTTT
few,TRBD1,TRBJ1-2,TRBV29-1,CSVTPRTGLYGYTF,TGCAGCGTTACCCCAAGGACAGGGTTGTATGGCTACACCTTC
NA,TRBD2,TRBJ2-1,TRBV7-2,CASSSPGGVRRGEQFF,TGTGCCAGCAGCTCCCCGGGGGGGGTCCGGCGGGGTGAGCAGTTCTTC
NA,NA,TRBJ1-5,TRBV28,CASRTGGSGNQPQHF,TGTGCCAGCAGAACAGGCGGAAGTGGCAATCAGCCCCAGCATTTT
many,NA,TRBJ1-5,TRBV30,CAWRPAGGRDQPQHF,TGTGCCTGGAGACCCGCCGGGGGTCGGGATCAGCCCCAGCATTTT
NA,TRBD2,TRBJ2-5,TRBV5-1,CASSLKWGGETQYF,TGCGCCAGCAGCTTGAAATGGGGAGGGGAGACCCAGTACTTC
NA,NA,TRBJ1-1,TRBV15,CATSREGGLGTPFGTEAFF,TGTGCCACCAGCAGAGAAGGGGGTTTAGGTACCCCATTTGGCACTGAAGCTTTCTTT
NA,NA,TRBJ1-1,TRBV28,CASSPALGRGTEAFF,TGTGCCAGCAGTCCTGCCCTCGGAAGGGGCACTGAAGCTTTCTTT
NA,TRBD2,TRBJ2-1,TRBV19,CASSPGTSGRNDNEQFF,TGTGCCAGTAGTCCCGGCACTAGCGGGAGGAACGACAATGAGCAGTTCTTC
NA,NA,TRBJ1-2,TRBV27,CASSFHTGVGSYGYTF,TGTGCCAGCAGTTTTCACACAGGTGTGGGGTCCTATGGCTACACCTTC
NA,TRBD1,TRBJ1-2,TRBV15,CATSRDRGLGYTF,TGTGCCACCAGCAGGGACAGGGGGCTTGGCTACACCTTC
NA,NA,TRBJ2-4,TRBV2,CASSPGLAKNIQYF,TGTGCCAGCAGTCCCGGACTAGCCAAAAACATTCAGTACTTC
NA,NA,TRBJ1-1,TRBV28,CASTPGSTEAFF,TGTGCCAGCACCCCCGGGAGCACTGAAGCTTTCTTT
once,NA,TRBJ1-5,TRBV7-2,CASSLGTGQPQHF,TGTGCCAGCAGCTTAGGAACAGGACAGCCCCAGCATTTT